These 27 T cell receptor beta chains share one sample of origin, sequenced in a study of HIV-infected children after antiretroviral therapy interruption. Sample treatment: PENTA 11 planned treatment interruption arm or continuous ART arm. Unique molecular identifiers were included in an RNA-based 3' RACE TCR library. Using its own MiXCR run on the 3' RACE reads, TCRdb lists one record per CDR3 protein. The sample has over 15,000 distinct CDR3 sequences, roughly 3.4% seen once; the top ten hold around 5%. The sample consisted of CD45RA+ CD4+ T cells from PBMCs, taken from a donor given antiretroviral therapy, either interrupted or continuous. Documented subset: naive CD4+ CD45RA+ CD45RO- T cells. These receptors were obtained from a child aged 2-17 years with HIV.

In this sample, this clonotype turned up many times. This rearrangement joins TRBV29-1 to TRBJ2-2; the D gene is possibly TRBD2 (6 bases). There are 17 residues in the CDR3. From germline, CDR1 is SQVTM and CDR2 ANQGSEA. The V end lost 2 bases, the J end lost 5 bases, and 21 bases lay between the germline ends. The CDR3 region has the DNA TGCAGCGTTGAATCGGACCCGCGGGGAATGTGGACCGGGGAGCTGTTTTTT. As protein: CSVESDPRGMWTGELFF.

In its sample, this clonotype was seen many times. V usage is TRBV12-5 and J usage is TRBJ2-7; D may be TRBD2 (5 bases). V was pared by 0 bases and J by 1 base, with 13 bases between. From germline, CDR1 is LGHNT and CDR2 FRNRAP. This CDR3 spans 16 amino acids. CDR3 in DNA: TGTGCTAGTGGTTTGGTACTGGTCTCGGGGTCCTACGAGCAGTACTTC. Its translation: CASGLVLVSGSYEQYF.

This clonotype was recorded many times. The genes are TRBV7-9 and TRBJ2-7; TRBD2 is a possible D gene (5 bases). CDR3 length equals 14 residues. The germline V gene encodes CDR1 SEHNR and CDR2 FQNEAQ (reference sequence). V lost 4 bases and J lost 5, with 15 bases in between. CDR3 DNA: TGTGCCAGCAGCTGGCAAAGCGAGGGCGACGAGCAGTACTTC. This encodes CASSWQSEGDEQYF. The full variable domain, with the rest looked up from reference TRBV7-9 and TRBJ2-7, is DTGVSQNPRHKITKRGQNVTFRCDPISEHNRLYWYRQTLGQGPEFLTYFQNEAQLEKSRLLSDRFSAERPKGSFSTLEIQRTEQGDSAMYLCASSWQSEGDEQYFGPGTRLTVT.

This clonotype was observed many times. The chain recombines TRBV7-7 with TRBJ2-2; 7 bases map to TRBD1. Germline V gene data show CDR1 as SSHAT and CDR2 as FNYEAQ (reference sequence). CDR3 length: 14 amino acids. Unmatched junction bases numbered 4, after V lost 6 bases and J lost 3 bases. CDR3 region: CASRTGTDTGELFF. The CDR3 bases are TGTGCCAGCAGAACAGGGACAGACACCGGGGAGCTGTTTTTT.

This clonotype has a count of ten or more. The chain is built from TRBV2 and TRBJ2-3; D is unclear. This CDR3 contains 12 residues. Germline lookup yields CDR1 SNHLY and CDR2 FYNNEI. V lost 4 bases, J lost 4 bases, and 6 bases lay in between. The CDR3 reads CASSALSDTQYF. CDR3 sequence (DNA): TGTGCCAGCAGTGCCCTATCAGATACGCAGTATTTT.

In its sample, this clonotype was seen many times. The CDR3 DNA is TGTGCCTGGAGCGCCGACAGGGGAACTGAAGCTTTCTTT. Amino acids: CAWSADRGTEAFF. The V and J genes are TRBV30 and TRBJ1-1; 8 bases match TRBD1. V gave up 3 bases and J gave up 5 bases; unmatched junction bases: 5. The CDR3 spans 13 residues. Germline CDR1 GTSNPN, CDR2 SVGIG (reference sequence).

V and J are TRBV9 and TRBJ2-1; D unclear. V lost 4 bases to trimming and J lost 0 bases, with 5 bases between them. The CDR3 runs to 13 residues. Germline CDR1 SGDLS, CDR2 YYNGEE. The CDR3 region has the DNA TGTGCCAGCAGCTCCAGCTCCTACAATGAGCAGTTCTTC. Its protein product is CASSSSSYNEQFF.

This clonotype was recorded many times. CDR3 DNA sequence: TGTGCCAGCAGTTACAGGTCCTACGAGCAGTACTTC. Protein product: CASSYRSYEQYF. The chain recombines TRBV6-2 or TRBV6-3 with TRBJ2-7; D is uncertain. The ends were cut back, 2 bases at V and 1 base at J, with 3 bases in the middle. This CDR3 is 12 amino acids long. CDR1 MNHEY and CDR2 SVGEGT come from the germline V gene.

This clonotype occurred many times. The chain employs TRBV6-1 and TRBJ2-2; D possibly corresponds to TRBD2 (7 bases). Germline V gene data show CDR1 as MNHNS and CDR2 as SASEGT. Trimming took off 10 bases at V and 0 bases at J, with 15 bases between the two ends. This CDR3 has 15 amino acids. The CDR3 region is CATHGGAANTGELFF. The CDR3 region has the DNA TGTGCCACTCATGGGGGGGCGGCGAACACCGGGGAGCTGTTTTTT.

This clonotype was detected many times. The rearrangement links TRBV5-1 to TRBJ2-3; D might be TRBD1 (5 bases). CDR1 SGHRS and CDR2 YFSETQ come from the germline V gene. The CDR3 has 13 amino acids. V lost 3 bases and J lost 7, with 12 bases in between. CDR3 coding DNA: TGCGCCAGCAGCTCACAGGTGATGAATACGCAGTATTTT. This gives the protein CASSSQVMNTQYF.

This clonotype was recorded many times. CDR3 amino acids: CASRVGVMDGYTF. CDR3 nucleotide sequence: TGTGCCAGCAGGGTGGGGGTTATGGATGGCTACACCTTC. This chain joins TRBV9 and TRBJ1-2; a weak D match, TRBD1 (5 bases). In germline, CDR1 is SGDLS, CDR2 YYNGEE. Between the trimmed V and J ends, which lost 5 bases and 6 bases, there was a span of 14 bases. The CDR3 has 13 residues.

Many counts were recorded for this clonotype. V is TRBV6-6 and J is TRBJ2-7, with D possibly being TRBD1 (6 bases). Germline V gene sequence: CDR1 MNHNY, CDR2 SVGAGI (reference sequence). The CDR3 spans 14 residues. The V end lost 6 bases, the J end lost 5 bases, and 17 bases lay between the germline ends. CDR3 coding DNA: TGTGCCAGCAGGAATACAGGGATTCAGAACGAGCAGTACTTC. Its translation: CASRNTGIQNEQYF.

The sample holds many counts of this clonotype. The chain couples TRBV5-1 to TRBJ2-3; D remains ambiguous. The V gene lost 4 bases and the J gene lost 6 bases, with 12 bases spanning the gap. Germline-derived CDR1 and CDR2 are SGHRS and YFSETQ. CDR3 length: 13 amino acids. The CDR3 DNA follows: TGCGCCAGCAGCGCTGAACTCGGCGATACGCAGTATTTT. It encodes CASSAELGDTQYF. The variable domain in full, completed from reference TRBV5-1 and TRBJ2-3, reads KAGVTQTPRYLIKTRGQQVTLSCSPISGHRSVSWYQQTPGQGLQFLFEYFSETQRNKGNFPGRFSGRQFSNSRSEMNVSTLELGDSALYLCASSAELGDTQYFGPGTRLTVL.

The sample holds many counts of this clonotype. V usage is TRBV7-9 and J usage is TRBJ1-4; 8 bases line up with TRBD1. The CDR3 length is 13 residues. Unmatched junction bases numbered 7, after V lost 8 bases and J lost 8 bases. The germline gives CDR1 SEHNR, CDR2 FQNEAQ (reference sequence). As DNA, the CDR3 is TGTGCCAGCGGGGGACAGGCTGGCGAAAAACTGTTTTTT. Encoded protein: CASGGQAGEKLFF.

This clonotype was observed at least ten times. The chain recombines TRBV12-5 with TRBJ2-1, with D perhaps TRBD1 or TRBD2 (5 bases each). The V end lost 7 bases, the J end lost 1 base, and 20 bases lay between the germline ends. The germline gives CDR1 LGHNT, CDR2 FRNRAP. CDR3 length equals 17 residues. CDR3 coding DNA: TGTGCTAGTGCCCTGGGGGACGGGGAGTTATCCTACAATGAGCAGTTCTTC. It yields the protein CASALGDGELSYNEQFF.

This clonotype occurred many times. The V call is TRBV6-1, the J call TRBJ2-2, with 7 positions matching TRBD1. Germline V gene lookup returns CDR1 MNHNS and CDR2 SASEGT. V trimming: 6 bases; J trimming: 6 bases; junction bases outside the gene matches: 7. The CDR3 covers 14 residues. The CDR3 DNA sequence: TGTGCCAGCAGAATTTTGACAGGGCCCGGGGAGCTGTTTTTT. Translated: CASRILTGPGELFF.

The sample holds many counts of this clonotype. This chain connects TRBV2 to TRBJ2-2; the D gene is possibly TRBD1 (5 bases). From germline, CDR1 is SNHLY and CDR2 FYNNEI. The ends were cut back, 10 bases at V and 2 bases at J, with 17 bases in the middle. The CDR3 covers 15 residues. The CDR3 sequence is CATLGAGKNTGELFF. In DNA, the CDR3 is TGTGCCACCCTAGGGGCCGGTAAAAACACCGGGGAGCTGTTTTTT.

This clonotype was seen many times. This CDR3 is CASGRNTEAFF. The CDR3 DNA reads TGTGCCAGCGGTAGGAACACTGAAGCTTTCTTT. This chain joins TRBV7-9 and TRBJ1-1; D ambiguous. V lost 8 bases to trimming and J lost 1 base, with 5 bases between them. This CDR3 is built from 11 residues. In germline, CDR1 is SEHNR, CDR2 FQNEAQ (reference sequence).

This clonotype occurred many times. J is TRBJ2-3 and V is TRBV7-9; D possibly corresponds to TRBD1 (6 bases). Trimming shortened V by 3 bases and J by 3 bases, and 13 bases separated the two germline ends. Germline CDR1 SEHNR, CDR2 FQNEAQ (reference sequence). The CDR3 consists of 15 residues. CDR3 nucleotides: TGTGCCAGCAGCTTGAGTACAGGGTCAACAGATACGCAGTATTTT. As protein: CASSLSTGSTDTQYF.

This clonotype was recorded many times. The chain employs TRBV6-6 and TRBJ1-6; the D is unclear. V lost 2 bases and J 0 bases, leaving 14 bases between the germline ends. The germline V gene encodes CDR1 MNHNY and CDR2 SVGAGI (reference sequence). This CDR3 contains 18 residues. Here the CDR3 reads CASSYAGDPSSYNSPLHF. The CDR3 DNA sequence: TGTGCCAGCAGTTACGCAGGTGACCCTAGCTCCTATAATTCACCCCTCCACTTT.

This clonotype was recorded many times. The rearrangement joins TRBV19 to TRBJ2-7; TRBD1 agrees at 8 bases. Trimming cost V 5 bases and J 2 bases; bases outside gene matches: 8. The CDR3 extends over 15 amino acids. Germline V gene sequence: CDR1 LNHDA, CDR2 SQIVND (reference sequence). CDR3 in DNA: TGTGCCAGTAGTCCCTCGGACAGGGCTACCTACGAGCAGTACTTC. This codes for CASSPSDRATYEQYF.

This clonotype was counted at least ten times. This chain uses TRBV10-1 with TRBJ1-4, with a tentative D call TRBD1 (5 bases). Germline CDR1 and CDR2: WNHNN and SYGVQD (reference sequence). The CDR3 runs 12 residues. Between the trimmed V and J ends, which lost 7 bases and 8 bases, there was a span of 11 bases. This CDR3 reads CASKPGREKLFF. In DNA, the CDR3 is TGCGCCAGCAAACCGGGACGGGAAAAACTGTTTTTT.

This clonotype appeared many times. The chain couples TRBV18 to TRBJ1-1, with 9 bases that match TRBD1. With 6 bases clipped from V and 4 bases from J, the junction kept 9 bases outside the gene matches. In germline, CDR1 is KGHSH, CDR2 LQKENI. CDR3 length: 15 amino acids. CDR3 coding DNA: TGTGCCAGCTCTCCGAGGACAGGGGAGGTCACTGAAGCTTTCTTT. Its translation: CASSPRTGEVTEAFF.

The sample holds many counts of this clonotype. The genes are TRBV6-5 and TRBJ1-3; TRBD1 agrees at 9 bases. Germline values: CDR1 MNHEY, CDR2 SVGAGI. This CDR3 region has 14 residues. V lost 5 bases and J lost 2; bases outside the gene matches: 1. CDR3 in amino acids: CASSRQGAGNTIYF. In DNA form, the CDR3 reads TGTGCCAGCAGTAGACAGGGGGCTGGAAACACCATATATTTT.

This clonotype came up many times. Sequence at one end of the junction differs from germline and may be a read error. The chain links TRBV4-2 to TRBJ2-5, with D possibly being TRBD1 (6 bases). Looked up from germline, CDR1 is LGHNA and CDR2 is YNFKEQ. CDR3 length: 16 residues. CDR3 in amino acids: CASSQEWGRNQDTQYF. In DNA form, the CDR3 reads TGTGCCAGCAGCCAAGAGTGGGGGCGCAACCAAGACACCCAGTACTTT.

This rearrangement joins TRBV7-3 to TRBJ2-3, with 9 bases identical to TRBD2. CDR3 length equals 14 residues. The V segment lost 0 bases and the J segment 9 bases; nucleotides outside the gene matches: 4. In germline, CDR1 is SGHTA, CDR2 FQGTGA. This CDR3 reads CASSLTASGDTQYF. CDR3 nucleotide sequence: TGTGCCAGCAGCTTAACGGCTAGCGGGGACACGCAGTATTTT.

There are many counts of this clonotype. The rearrangement joins TRBV19 to TRBJ1-1; 9 bases map to TRBD1. Looked up from germline, CDR1 is LNHDA and CDR2 is SQIVND (reference sequence). The CDR3 loop spans 15 amino acids. V gave up 5 bases and J gave up 1 base; unmatched junction bases: 5. The CDR3, as DNA: TGTGCCAGTAGTCCCCCGACAGGGGGGAACACTGAAGCTTTCTTT. It encodes CASSPPTGGNTEAFF.